The clone carrying this T cell receptor (beta chain) came up once. The data were taken from a study of cytomegalovirus exposure and HLA in healthy donors. The overall study: Most genotyped donors, approximately 77% of roughly 400, had Caucasian-associated genetic ancestry.

The PCR had 60 Vbeta and 13 Jbeta primers. Produced via immunoSEQ multiplex PCR; TCRdb's table is partial and in-frame only. The sample records approximately 170,000 clones, 70% being singletons. As for the donors, each was a healthy bone marrow donor. J was trimmed by 2 bases and V by 3 bases; bases with no gene match: 5. The CDR3 is made up of 16 amino acids. Looked up from germline, CDR1 is PRHDT and CDR2 is FYEKMQ (reference sequence). This chain links TRBV13 with TRBJ2-3; the match to TRBD1 covers 10 bases. Sequenced material: PBMCs. This receptor was obtained from a man aged 18 to 29 in good health and CMV-seropositive. CDR3 protein: CASSLRGTGVTDTQYF. DNA for the CDR3: TGTGCCAGCAGCTTGAGAGGGACAGGGGTCACAGATACGCAGTATTTT.